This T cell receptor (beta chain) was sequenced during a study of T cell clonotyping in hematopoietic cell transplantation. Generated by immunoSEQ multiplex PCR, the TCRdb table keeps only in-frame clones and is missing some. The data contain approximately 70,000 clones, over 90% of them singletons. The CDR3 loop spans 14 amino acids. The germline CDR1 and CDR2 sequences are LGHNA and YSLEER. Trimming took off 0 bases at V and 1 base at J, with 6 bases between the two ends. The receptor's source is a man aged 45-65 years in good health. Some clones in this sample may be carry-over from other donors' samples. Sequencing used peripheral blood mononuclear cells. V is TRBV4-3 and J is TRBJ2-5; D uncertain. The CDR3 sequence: CASSQDWGQETQYF. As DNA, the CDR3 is TGCGCCAGCAGCCAAGATTGGGGCCAAGAGACCCAGTACTTC.